The 6 T cell receptor beta chains below all came from one sample that was sequenced in a study of control samples from healthy donors and cancer patients. Only in-frame clones appear in the TCRdb table, and some are missing; sequencing was by immunoSEQ multiplex PCR. The sample carries tens of thousands of clones, roughly 90% recorded once. Sequencing input: PBMCs. Source of these receptors: a woman aged 60 to 75 with head and neck cancer.

The gene calls are TRBV28 and TRBJ2-7; 9 bases line up with TRBD1. CDR3 length equals 15 residues. The V segment lost 3 bases and the J segment 1 base; nucleotides outside the gene matches: 4. Germline CDR1 is MDHEN and CDR2 is SYDVKM. CDR3 coding DNA: TGTGCCAGCAGTTTGGGGGACAGGGTTTCCTACGAGCAGTACTTC. Amino acid sequence: CASSLGDRVSYEQYF.

V usage is TRBV5-1 and J usage is TRBJ1-1; TRBD1 might be the D (5 bases). Germline CDR1 reads SGHRS; CDR2 reads YFSETQ. CDR3 length equals 14 residues. The V end lost 0 bases, the J end lost 0 bases, and 6 bases lay between the germline ends. CDR3: CASSLGRVNTEAFF. The CDR3, as DNA: TGCGCCAGCAGCTTGGGCAGGGTGAACACTGAAGCTTTCTTT.

The CDR3 region is CASSYGLTGGGETQYF. Here the CDR3 DNA reads TGTGCCAGCAGTTACGGGCTGACAGGGGGTGGAGAGACCCAGTACTTC. The chain links TRBV6-5 to TRBJ2-5; TRBD1 matches 9 bases. V lost 2 bases and J lost 4; bases outside the gene matches: 8. This CDR3 comprises 16 residues. Germline V gives CDR1 MNHEY, CDR2 SVGAGI.

This chain's CDR3 is CASSLKSNNQPQHF. Written as DNA, the CDR3 is TGTGCCAGCAGCTTAAAGAGCAACAATCAGCCCCAGCATTTT. The gene calls are TRBV5-6 and TRBJ1-5; D is undetermined. The CDR3 has 14 amino acids. Between the trimmed V and J ends, which lost 2 bases and 3 bases, there was a span of 9 bases. Germline CDR1 and CDR2: SGHDT and YYEEEE.

This clone was seen a few times. The CDR3: CASSSTGLATNEQFF. The DNA for the CDR3 is TGCGCCAGCAGCTCAACGGGACTAGCGACGAATGAGCAGTTCTTC. The V call is TRBV5-1, the J call TRBJ2-1; 10 nucleotides line up with TRBD2. This CDR3 spans 15 amino acids. V lost 3 bases to trimming and J lost 7 bases; unmatched junction nucleotides: 7. Germline lookup yields CDR1 SGHRS and CDR2 YFSETQ.

The V call is TRBV7-2, the J call TRBJ2-3; TRBD2 agrees at 10 bases. CDR3 size: 17 residues. Germline V gene lookup returns CDR1 SGHTA and CDR2 FQGNSA. With V trimmed by 5 bases and J by 2 bases, 10 bases remained unmatched. The CDR3 bases are TGTGCCAGCAGCACAATTCTAGCGGGAGTCCCCACAGATACGCAGTATTTT. It encodes CASSTILAGVPTDTQYF.